The rows below give T cell receptor beta chains drawn from one sample of a study of T cells in Graves' hyperthyroidism and ophthalmopathy. Each CDR3 protein gets one entry after TCRdb re-called the multiplex PCR reads with MiXCR. The table records a few hundred thousand distinct CDR3 sequences, more than 45% of them present only once. The specimen sequenced was peripheral blood or thyroid tissue (not recorded which). All receptors come from a woman aged 18-29 years with Graves' hyperthyroidism. CDR3s leave out the opening cysteine and the closing phenylalanine or tryptophan.

j_gene | v_gene | CDR3aa
TRBJ1-5 | TRBV7-2 | ASSPVVSSDQPQH
TRBJ2-3 | TRBV7-8 | ASSPSPEDTQY
TRBJ1-2 | TRBV29-1 | SVNDAGGQGLFGYT
TRBJ1-2 | TRBV12-3/TRBV12-4 | ASSDRGLGCGYT
TRBJ2-7 | TRBV5-1 | ASSLGVGCARREQY
TRBJ1-1 | TRBV29-1 | SVERFMNTEAF
TRBJ2-3 | TRBV29-1 | SVLPGQGSADTQY
TRBJ2-2 | TRBV27 | ASSPSGLAVNTGELF
TRBJ1-2 | TRBV24-1 | ATSAPVRADYGYT
TRBJ1-2 | TRBV5-1 | ASSLVFRGRTNYGYT
TRBJ2-6 | TRBV25-1 | ASLRDRYSGANVLT
TRBJ2-6 | TRBV7-6 | ASSPTVSGANVLT
TRBJ1-5 | TRBV2 | ASSAPGTASNQPQH
TRBJ2-2 | TRBV30 | AWSVGTSVNTGELF
TRBJ2-6 | TRBV7-3 | ASSVRGAQAEA
TRBJ1-6 | TRBV2 | ASSVFRTYNSPLH
TRBJ1-1 | TRBV19 | ATQSRENTEAF
TRBJ2-6 | TRBV4-1 | ASSQAASGANVLT
TRBJ1-2 | TRBV15 | ATSRETGRPYYGYT
TRBJ2-5 | TRBV19 | ASSAGGYPETQY
TRBJ1-4 | TRBV7-2 | ASSPGLRQKLF
TRBJ1-2 | TRBV24-1 | ATSDSQGSYGYT
TRBJ2-3 | TRBV19 | AISEPKQLTDTQY
TRBJ1-4 | TRBV7-8 | ASSPMGLTSSGKLF
TRBJ2-1 | TRBV29-1 | SGRWYNEQF
TRBJ2-2 | TRBV7-2 | ASSSTRTHRTGELF
TRBJ2-7 | TRBV25-1 | ASSEFGTIYEQY
TRBJ2-7 | TRBV19 | ASSPLGTGIYEQY
TRBJ2-2 | TRBV10-2 | ASSESTGGRSTTGELF
TRBJ2-3 | TRBV15 | ATSRGADTQY
TRBJ2-7 | TRBV14 | ASSIGTGAYEQY
TRBJ1-2 | TRBV5-1 | ASSTGEPGGGYT
TRBJ1-2 | TRBV7-8 | ASSSRLGGFLGNGYT
TRBJ1-6 | TRBV2 | ASRLAGRDSPLH
TRBJ2-3 | TRBV6-5 | ASRLVAGNADTQY
TRBJ2-2 | TRBV12-3/TRBV12-4 | ASSLGTGMTGELF
TRBJ2-5 | TRBV10-3 | AISHQKSAEAQY
TRBJ2-5 | TRBV11-3 | ASSEIAGAETQY
TRBJ1-2 | TRBV13 | ASSVGTTYGYT
TRBJ2-7 | TRBV12-3/TRBV12-4 | ASSSWGVSSYEQY
TRBJ2-2 | TRBV19 | ASSQGSSGELF